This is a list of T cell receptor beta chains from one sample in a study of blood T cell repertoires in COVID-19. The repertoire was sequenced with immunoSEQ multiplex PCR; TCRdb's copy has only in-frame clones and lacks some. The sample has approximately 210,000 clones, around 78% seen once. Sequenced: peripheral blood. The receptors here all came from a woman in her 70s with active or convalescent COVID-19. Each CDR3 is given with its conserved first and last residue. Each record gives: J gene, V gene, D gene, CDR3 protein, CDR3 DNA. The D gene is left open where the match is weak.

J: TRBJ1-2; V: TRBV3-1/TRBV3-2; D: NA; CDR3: CASSQNSGGGYGYTF; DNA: TGTGCCAGCAGCCAAAATTCGGGGGGCGGCTATGGCTACACCTTC
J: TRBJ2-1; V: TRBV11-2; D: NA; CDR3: CASRRVKDEQFF; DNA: TGTGCCAGCCGTCGGGTAAAGGATGAGCAGTTCTTC
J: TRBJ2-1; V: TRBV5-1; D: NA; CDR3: CASGGIGSYNEQFF; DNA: TGCGCCAGCGGGGGGATAGGCTCCTACAATGAGCAGTTCTTC
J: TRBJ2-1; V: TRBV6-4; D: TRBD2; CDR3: CAWGAGGLGNEQFF; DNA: TGTGCCTGGGGAGCGGGGGGGCTTGGGAATGAGCAGTTCTTC
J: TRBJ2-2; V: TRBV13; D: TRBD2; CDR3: CASSSGRLAGRTNTGELFF; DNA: TGTGCCAGCAGCTCTGGCAGGCTAGCGGGGCGAACGAACACCGGGGAGCTGTTTTTT
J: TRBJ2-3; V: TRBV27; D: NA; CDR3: CASSLNGEATQYF; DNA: TGTGCCAGCAGTTTAAATGGGGAGGCGACGCAGTATTTT
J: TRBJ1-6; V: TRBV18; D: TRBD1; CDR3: CASSPLRGQNNSPLHF; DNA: TGTGCCAGCTCACCACTAAGGGGGCAAAATAATTCACCCCTCCACTTT
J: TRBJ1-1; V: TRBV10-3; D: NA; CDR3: CAISEGQLNTEAFF; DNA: TGTGCCATCAGTGAGGGGCAGCTGAACACTGAAGCTTTCTTT
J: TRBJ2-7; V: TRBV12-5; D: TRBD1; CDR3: CASSGQGSDEQYF; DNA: TGTGCTAGCTCGGGACAGGGGAGCGACGAGCAGTACTTC
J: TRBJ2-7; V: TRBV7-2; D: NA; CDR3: CASSYGQRYEQYF; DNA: TGTGCCAGCAGCTACGGACAGCGATACGAGCAGTACTTC
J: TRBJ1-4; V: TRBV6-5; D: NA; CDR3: CASRAYEPGEKLFF; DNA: TGTGCCAGCAGAGCCTACGAGCCCGGGGAAAAACTGTTTTTT
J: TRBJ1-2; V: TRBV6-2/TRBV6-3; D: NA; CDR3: CASSLTGYGYTF; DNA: TGTGCCAGCAGTTTGACAGGATATGGCTACACCTTC
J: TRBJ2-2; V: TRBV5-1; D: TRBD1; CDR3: CASSPGTANTGELFF; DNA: TGCGCCAGCAGCCCGGGGACAGCGAACACCGGGGAGCTGTTTTTT
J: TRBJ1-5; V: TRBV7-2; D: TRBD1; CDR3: CASSLGTGLNQPQHF; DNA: TGTGCCAGCAGCTTAGGGACAGGATTAAATCAGCCCCAGCATTTT